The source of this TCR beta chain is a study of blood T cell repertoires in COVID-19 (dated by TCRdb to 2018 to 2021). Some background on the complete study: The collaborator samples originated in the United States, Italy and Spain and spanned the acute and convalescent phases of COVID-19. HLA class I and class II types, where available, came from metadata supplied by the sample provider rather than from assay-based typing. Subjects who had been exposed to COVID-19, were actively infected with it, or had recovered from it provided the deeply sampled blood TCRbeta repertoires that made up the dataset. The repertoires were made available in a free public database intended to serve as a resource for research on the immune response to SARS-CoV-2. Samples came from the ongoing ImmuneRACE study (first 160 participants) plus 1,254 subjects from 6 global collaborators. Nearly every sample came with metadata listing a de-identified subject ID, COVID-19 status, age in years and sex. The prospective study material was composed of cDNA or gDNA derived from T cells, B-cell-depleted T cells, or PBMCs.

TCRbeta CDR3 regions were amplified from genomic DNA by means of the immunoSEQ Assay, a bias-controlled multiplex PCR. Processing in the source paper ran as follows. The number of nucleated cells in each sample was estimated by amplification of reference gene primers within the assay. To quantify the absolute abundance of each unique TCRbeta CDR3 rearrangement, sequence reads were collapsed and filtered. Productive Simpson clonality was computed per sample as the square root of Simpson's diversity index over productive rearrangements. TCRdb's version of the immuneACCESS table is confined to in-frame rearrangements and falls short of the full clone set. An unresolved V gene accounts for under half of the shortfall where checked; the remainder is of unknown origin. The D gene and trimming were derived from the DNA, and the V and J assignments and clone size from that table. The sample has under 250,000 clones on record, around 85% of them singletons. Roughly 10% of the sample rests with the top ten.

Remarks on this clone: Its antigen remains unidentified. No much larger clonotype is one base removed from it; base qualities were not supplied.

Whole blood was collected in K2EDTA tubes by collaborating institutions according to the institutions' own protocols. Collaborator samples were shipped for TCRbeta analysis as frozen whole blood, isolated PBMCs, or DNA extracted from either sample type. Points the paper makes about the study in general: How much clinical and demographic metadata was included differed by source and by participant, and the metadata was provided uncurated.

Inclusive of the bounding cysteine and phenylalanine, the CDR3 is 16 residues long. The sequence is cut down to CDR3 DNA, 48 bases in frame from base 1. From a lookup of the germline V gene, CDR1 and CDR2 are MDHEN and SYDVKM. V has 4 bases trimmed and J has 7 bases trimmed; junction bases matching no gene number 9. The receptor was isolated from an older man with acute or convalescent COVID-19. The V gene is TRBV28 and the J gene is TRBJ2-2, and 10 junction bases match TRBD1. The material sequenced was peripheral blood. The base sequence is TGTGCCAGCAGTTCCCCCCGGGACAGGGGCATCGGGGAGCTGTTTTTT. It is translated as CASSSPRDRGIGELFF.